These 18 T cell receptor beta chains originate from one sample sequenced in a study of shared clonotypes between healthy human individuals (dated by TCRdb to between 2020 and 2021). Receptor amplification or capture employed the immunoSEQ multiplex PCR assay. In TCRdb, the immuneACCESS table is reduced to in-frame sequences with V and J assigned. These tables do not hold every clone; where another copy was compared, an unresolved V gene accounts for under half, and the others remain unexplained. Present in this sample are roughly 76,000 clones, about 64% of which were seen just once. Roughly 56% of the sample belongs to the ten largest clones. The sequenced sample consisted of memory CD8+ T cells sorted from blood. According to the study, the label for this sample's cell subset or site signals: CD45RO+ cells pooled with CCR7-negative TemRA cells. Receptors were obtained from a man aged 25-45 years in good health.

The chain combines TRBV5-1 with TRBJ2-1; TRBD2 aligns across 11 bases. Trimming cost V 0 bases and J 4 bases; bases outside gene matches: 6. This CDR3 region has 17 residues. The germline CDR1 and CDR2 sequences are SGHRS and YFSETQ. The CDR3 spells CASSLGLAGGQYNEQFF. CDR3 coding DNA: TGCGCCAGCAGCTTGGGGTTAGCGGGAGGGCAATACAATGAGCAGTTCTTC.

There are a few counts of this clone. The gene calls are TRBV19 and TRBJ2-7; no firm D call. V was trimmed by 7 bases and J by 8 bases, leaving 9 bases between them. Looked up from germline, CDR1 is LNHDA and CDR2 is SQIVND (reference sequence). The CDR3 extends over 10 amino acids. The CDR3 sequence: CASKGTKQYF. The CDR3 region has the DNA TGTGCCAGTAAGGGAACAAAGCAGTACTTC.

This clone was counted a single time. The gene calls are TRBV7-9 and TRBJ2-7, with D unclear. The CDR3 is made up of 13 amino acids. Germline CDR1 SEHNR, CDR2 FQNEAQ (reference sequence). Between the trimmed V and J ends, which lost 6 bases and 0 bases, there was a span of 9 bases. The CDR3 loop reads CASRRGYSYEQYF. As DNA, the CDR3 is TGTGCCAGCAGAAGAGGTTACTCCTACGAGCAGTACTTC.

V gene TRBV25-1 combines with J gene TRBJ1-5, with 7 bases that match TRBD1. After removal of 3 bases from V and 12 bases from J, the junction contained 8 bases not matched to a gene. Germline V lookup: CDR1 MGHDK, CDR2 SYGVNS. The CDR3 is 13 amino acids. CDR3 in amino acids: CASSDRDSSFQHF. The CDR3 DNA sequence: TGTGCCAGCAGTGACCGGGACAGTAGTTTCCAGCATTTT.

The DNA for the CDR3 is TGTGCCAGCAGCTATGGTCGCCCCTCCGAGCAGTACTTC. It is translated as CASSYGRPSEQYF. This chain connects TRBV7-9 to TRBJ2-7; D unclear. This CDR3 spans 13 amino acids. Germline V gene lookup returns CDR1 SEHNR and CDR2 FQNEAQ (reference sequence). V dropped 4 bases and J dropped 6 bases, with 13 bases sitting between them.

This chain joins TRBV4-2 and TRBJ2-1, with D possibly being TRBD2 (6 bases). The CDR3 covers 16 residues. CDR1 is LGHNA, CDR2 YNFKEQ, per germline. V was shortened by 1 base and J by 3 bases, with 13 bases between the two germline ends. CDR3 loop: CASSQVEVAVYNEQFF. The CDR3 DNA is TGTGCCAGCAGCCAAGTTGAAGTAGCGGTCTACAATGAGCAGTTCTTC.

The genes are TRBV7-2 and TRBJ2-1; the D is unclear. In germline, CDR1 is SGHTA, CDR2 FQGNSA. V was cut by 4 bases and J by 9 bases, with 19 bases left in between. The CDR3 has 15 residues. CDR3 coding DNA: TGTGCCAGCAGCTACGCCCTTGGCTCTCACCTTGAGCAGTTCTTC. As protein: CASSYALGSHLEQFF.

The V and J genes are TRBV5-1 and TRBJ2-7, with D possibly being TRBD1 or TRBD2 (7 bases each). The length of the CDR3 is 15 residues. The germline V gene has CDR1 SGHRS and CDR2 YFSETQ. The ends were cut back, 4 bases at V and 4 bases at J, with 18 bases in the middle. This CDR3 reads CASSQRDSLPYEQYF. The CDR3 DNA is TGCGCCAGCAGCCAGCGGGACAGCCTACCGTACGAGCAGTACTTC.

V usage is TRBV5-6 and J usage is TRBJ2-7; weak D call: TRBD1 (6 bases). The germline V and J ends were trimmed by 4 bases and 3 bases, with 17 bases remaining between them. Germline V gene sequence: CDR1 SGHDT, CDR2 YYEEEE. The CDR3 has 15 amino acids. The CDR3 region is CASSETNRAIYEQYF. The DNA for the CDR3 is TGTGCCAGCAGCGAAACGAACAGGGCTATCTACGAGCAGTACTTC. The full variable domain, rest sourced from reference TRBV5-6 and TRBJ2-7, is DAGVTQSPTHLIKTRGQQVTLRCSPKSGHDTVSWYQQALGQGPQFIFQYYEEEERQRGNFPDRFSGHQFPNYSSELNVNALLLGDSALYLCASSETNRAIYEQYFGPGTRLTVT.

CDR3 DNA sequence: TGTGCCAGCAGCTTAGGACGCGGGCCCGACCAAGAGACCCAGTACTTC. This sequence encodes CASSLGRGPDQETQYF. V usage is TRBV7-8 and J usage is TRBJ2-5; possible D gene TRBD2, 5 bases. Trimming removed 1 base from V and 0 bases from J, with 12 bases in between. The CDR3 is 16 amino acids. Germline V lookup: CDR1 SGHVS, CDR2 FQNEAQ. The full variable domain, rest sourced from reference TRBV7-8 and TRBJ2-5, is GAGVSQSPRYKVAKRGQDVALRCDPISGHVSLFWYQQALGQGPEFLTYFQNEAQLDKSGLPSDRFFAERPEGSVSTLKIQRTQQEDSAVYLCASSLGRGPDQETQYFGPGTRLLVL.

The rearrangement uses TRBV20-1 and TRBJ1-1; no definite D call. Germline V gives CDR1 DFQATT, CDR2 SNEGSKA (reference sequence). The CDR3 loop spans 11 amino acids. CDR3 nucleotide sequence: TGCAGCGCTCCCCTGAACACTGAAGCTTTCTTT. This gives the protein CSAPLNTEAFF.

The CDR3 region has the DNA TGTGCCAGCAGTTTAAATGAGGACAGGGGGCATGTAGATACGCAGTATTTT. Its protein is CASSLNEDRGHVDTQYF. The V call is TRBV27, the J call TRBJ2-3; TRBD1 aligns across 11 bases. Germline CDR1 and CDR2: MNHEY and SMNVEV (reference sequence). J gave up 5 bases and V 2 bases, and 9 bases lay outside the gene matches. The CDR3 extends over 17 amino acids.

The table lists this clone with a few counts. The sample has other DNA sequences that encode this CDR3 too. V gene TRBV19 combines with J gene TRBJ2-1; 9 bases are a match to TRBD2. Trimming at V came to 5 bases and at J to 0 bases, leaving 5 bases not matched to a gene. CDR1 is LNHDA and CDR2 is SQIVND in the germline V gene (reference sequence). This CDR3 has 16 residues. The CDR3 bases are TGTGCCAGTAGTGGGGGACTAGCTAGCTCCTACAATGAGCAGTTCTTC. This translates into CASSGGLASSYNEQFF.

This chain uses TRBV6-1 with TRBJ1-1; D not resolved. The CDR3 runs 13 residues. Germline CDR1 and CDR2: MNHNS and SASEGT. Trimming cost V 7 bases and J 7 bases, with 16 bases left between them. This CDR3 reads CASTGRRALEAFF. The CDR3 DNA is TGTGCCAGCACAGGACGGAGGGCCCTTGAAGCTTTCTTT.

This rearrangement joins TRBV6-5 to TRBJ2-2; 8 bases align to TRBD2. CDR1 is MNHEY and CDR2 is SVGAGI in the germline V gene. The CDR3 totals 15 residues. V was clipped by 2 bases and J by 7 bases; unmatched bases: 6. In DNA, the CDR3 is TGTGCCAGCAGTTACGAGACTAGCGTCAACGGGGAGCTGTTTTTT. This encodes CASSYETSVNGELFF.

The rearrangement joins TRBV9 to TRBJ2-7; the D gene is possibly TRBD2 (6 bases). V lost 0 bases, J lost 0 bases, and 10 bases lay in between. Germline CDR1 and CDR2: SGDLS and YYNGEE. The CDR3 consists of 15 residues. The CDR3: CASSVGGDLSYEQYF. In DNA form, the CDR3 reads TGTGCCAGCAGCGTAGGCGGGGACCTCTCCTACGAGCAGTACTTC.

The chain recombines TRBV6-6 with TRBJ1-2; D uncertain. V was clipped by 0 bases and J by 8 bases, with 13 bases between them. The CDR3 contains 14 residues. Germline assignment: CDR1 MNHNY and CDR2 SVGAGI (reference sequence). CDR3 bases: TGTGCCAGCAGTTACTCTTTTGGAGAGTCGGGCTACACCTTC. Encoded protein: CASSYSFGESGYTF.

V usage is TRBV4-3 and J usage is TRBJ1-1; D may be TRBD1 (6 bases). The CDR3 totals 13 residues. CDR1 is LGHNA and CDR2 is YSLEER in the germline V gene. V lost 4 bases and J 4 bases, leaving 10 bases between the germline ends. The CDR3 region is CASSRRGGTEAFF. The CDR3 DNA reads as TGCGCCAGCAGCCGCAGGGGTGGCACTGAAGCTTTCTTT.